These T cell receptor beta chains were read from a single sample in a study of T cell responses to AZD1222 COVID-19 vaccine. The table came from immunoSEQ multiplex PCR; TCRdb's copy has only in-frame clones and leaves some out. This sample has roughly 66,000 clones, with about 83% found just once. The source was peripheral blood, collected on day 0 of AZD1222 vaccination. These receptors originate from an adult in good health. Each CDR3 is given with its conserved first and last residue. A D gene is named only where the DNA matches it firmly. A clone size is listed for some rows: how often the clone was seen (once, few, many), or a class if it is expanded.

size: -; J: TRBJ2-3; V: TRBV19; D: TRBD1; CDR3: CASSIRDRGDTQYF; DNA: TGTGCCAGTAGTATACGAGACAGGGGTGATACGCAGTATTTT
size: -; J: TRBJ1-4; V: TRBV2; D: TRBD1; CDR3: CASSRQGRNEKLFF; DNA: TGTGCCAGCAGTCGACAGGGGAGAAATGAAAAACTGTTTTTT
size: -; J: TRBJ1-2; V: TRBV7-9; D: -; CDR3: CASSPSYPGVGNGYTF; DNA: TGTGCCAGCAGCCCAAGCTATCCCGGGGTGGGGAATGGCTACACCTTC
size: -; J: TRBJ2-7; V: TRBV11-2; D: TRBD1; CDR3: CASSRTGAGYEQYF; DNA: TGTGCCAGCAGCCGGACAGGGGCAGGGTACGAGCAGTACTTC
size: -; J: TRBJ1-2; V: TRBV7-9; D: -; CDR3: CASSLLRDTGYGYTF; DNA: TGTGCCAGCAGCTTACTCCGGGACACTGGCTATGGCTACACCTTC
size: -; J: TRBJ2-7; V: TRBV28; D: -; CDR3: CASSFQSSPFYEQYF; DNA: TGTGCCAGCAGTTTCCAGTCAAGCCCCTTTTACGAGCAGTACTTC
size: -; J: TRBJ1-2; V: TRBV7-6; D: -; CDR3: CASSPYPPGRLNYGYTF; DNA: TGTGCCAGCAGCCCCTATCCACCGGGCAGATTAAACTATGGCTACACCTTC
size: -; J: TRBJ2-7; V: TRBV7-9; D: TRBD2; CDR3: CASSRLAGASYEQYF; DNA: TGTGCCAGCAGCCGACTAGCGGGGGCATCCTACGAGCAGTACTTC
size: -; J: TRBJ1-1; V: TRBV11-2; D: -; CDR3: CASSSLTGSNTEAFF; DNA: TGTGCCAGCAGCTCCCTGACCGGATCCAACACTGAAGCTTTCTTT
size: -; J: TRBJ1-1; V: TRBV7-2; D: -; CDR3: CASSFNKGNTEAFF; DNA: TGTGCCAGCAGTTTTAATAAAGGGAACACTGAAGCTTTCTTT
size: -; J: TRBJ1-1; V: TRBV6-5; D: -; CDR3: CAVGHPPRAFF; DNA: TGTGCCGTTGGACACCCCCCCAGAGCTTTCTTT
size: -; J: TRBJ2-3; V: TRBV6-6; D: -; CDR3: CASSSLSSTDTQYF; DNA: TGTGCCAGCAGTTCCCTTTCTAGCACAGATACGCAGTATTTT
size: -; J: TRBJ2-7; V: TRBV5-1; D: -; CDR3: CASSLGPEATRGTEQYF; DNA: TGCGCCAGCAGCTTGGGCCCAGAGGCGACAAGGGGGACCGAGCAGTACTTC
size: -; J: TRBJ2-3; V: TRBV7-9; D: -; CDR3: CASSLGGPEDTQYF; DNA: TGTGCCAGCAGCTTAGGGGGGCCGGAAGATACGCAGTATTTT
size: -; J: TRBJ2-7; V: TRBV29-1; D: -; CDR3: CSVFTGYEQYF; DNA: TGCAGCGTTTTCACAGGGTACGAGCAGTACTTC
size: -; J: TRBJ1-3; V: TRBV5-1; D: TRBD1; CDR3: CASTPRGGAGNTIYF; DNA: TGCGCCAGCACCCCAAGAGGGGGCGCTGGAAACACCATATATTTT
size: few; J: TRBJ1-2; V: TRBV7-9; D: TRBD1; CDR3: CASSQGPQGARTF; DNA: TGTGCCAGCAGCCAAGGCCCCCAGGGGGCTAGGACCTTC
size: -; J: TRBJ1-6; V: TRBV15; D: -; CDR3: CATSRDSLNSPLHF; DNA: TGTGCCACCAGCAGGGACAGCCTTAATTCACCCCTCCACTTT
size: -; J: TRBJ2-7; V: TRBV4-2; D: TRBD2; CDR3: CASSQVGGGRTYEQYF; DNA: TGTGCCAGCAGCCAAGTGGGCGGGGGGCGAACCTACGAGCAGTACTTC
size: -; J: TRBJ1-1; V: TRBV11-2; D: -; CDR3: CASSSLQQGIEAFF; DNA: TGTGCCAGCAGCTCCCTCCAGCAGGGGATTGAAGCTTTCTTT
size: -; J: TRBJ2-3; V: TRBV4-2; D: TRBD2; CDR3: CASSPSGGGTDTQYF; DNA: TGTGCCAGCAGCCCTAGCGGGGGGGGCACAGATACGCAGTATTTT
size: few; J: TRBJ2-7; V: TRBV6-5; D: -; CDR3: CASTQGGEQYF; DNA: TGTGCCAGCACTCAGGGGGGTGAGCAGTACTTC
size: -; J: TRBJ2-1; V: TRBV6-5; D: -; CDR3: CASSYSTANNEQFF; DNA: TGTGCCAGCAGTTACTCTACAGCGAACAATGAGCAGTTCTTC
size: few; J: TRBJ1-2; V: TRBV20-1; D: TRBD1; CDR3: CSASTGGPWGDTF; DNA: TGCAGTGCTAGTACAGGGGGGCCTTGGGGCGACACCTTC
size: -; J: TRBJ1-2; V: TRBV28; D: TRBD1; CDR3: CASGTVLNYGYTF; DNA: TGTGCCAGCGGGACAGTTCTCAACTATGGCTACACCTTC
size: -; J: TRBJ1-5; V: TRBV3-1/TRBV3-2; D: TRBD1; CDR3: CASSLGQDNQPQHF; DNA: TGTGCCAGCAGCCTGGGACAGGACAATCAGCCCCAGCATTTT
size: -; J: TRBJ2-2; V: TRBV6-2/TRBV6-3; D: -; CDR3: CASSTWRGPSRGTGELFF; DNA: TGTGCCAGCAGTACATGGCGGGGGCCGAGTCGGGGCACCGGGGAGCTGTTTTTT
size: -; J: TRBJ1-5; V: TRBV19; D: TRBD1; CDR3: CAMGQKDSNQPQHF; DNA: TGTGCCATGGGACAGAAAGATAGCAATCAGCCCCAGCATTTT
size: -; J: TRBJ2-3; V: TRBV10-3; D: -; CDR3: CAISERQNTDTQYF; DNA: TGTGCCATCAGTGAGAGACAGAACACAGATACGCAGTATTTT
size: -; J: TRBJ2-3; V: TRBV6-5; D: -; CDR3: CASSYEQGTDTQYF; DNA: TGTGCCAGCAGTTATGAACAGGGCACAGATACGCAGTATTTT
size: -; J: TRBJ2-4; V: TRBV21-1; D: -; CDR3: CASSKGSLAKNIQYF; DNA: TGTGCCAGCAGCAAAGGGTCCCTGGCCAAAAACATTCAGTACTTC
size: -; J: TRBJ2-4; V: TRBV28; D: -; CDR3: CASTLGGRQYF; DNA: TGTGCCAGCACCTTGGGGGGTAGGCAGTACTTC
size: -; J: TRBJ1-4; V: TRBV5-1; D: TRBD1; CDR3: CASSLAGQGYEKLFF; DNA: TGCGCCAGCAGCTTGGCGGGACAGGGTTATGAAAAACTGTTTTTT
size: once; J: TRBJ2-3; V: TRBV4-3; D: TRBD2; CDR3: CASSQTSGGDLHTQYF; DNA: TGCGCCAGCAGCCAAACTAGCGGGGGGGATTTACATACGCAGTATTTT
size: -; J: TRBJ1-5; V: TRBV11-2; D: -; CDR3: CASSVRDLRVIGQHF; DNA: TGTGCCAGCAGCGTTAGGGACCTCCGGGTGATAGGCCAGCATTTT
size: -; J: TRBJ2-5; V: TRBV7-2; D: -; CDR3: CASSGMAQETQYF; DNA: TGTGCCAGCAGCGGCATGGCTCAAGAGACCCAGTACTTC
size: -; J: TRBJ1-4; V: TRBV28; D: -; CDR3: CASSPPSGEKLFF; DNA: TGTGCCAGCAGTCCACCCAGTGGGGAAAAACTGTTTTTT
size: -; J: TRBJ1-2; V: TRBV11-2; D: -; CDR3: CASSAVRANYGYTF; DNA: TGTGCCAGCAGTGCGGTCCGCGCTAACTATGGCTACACCTTC
size: few; J: TRBJ2-7; V: TRBV21-1; D: -; CDR3: CASSVGTRNPYEQYF; DNA: TGTGCCAGCAGCGTGGGGACGCGCAACCCCTACGAGCAGTACTTC
size: -; J: TRBJ1-2; V: TRBV19; D: -; CDR3: CASSGQNYGYTF; DNA: TGTGCCAGTAGCGGACAGAACTATGGCTACACCTTC
size: -; J: TRBJ2-7; V: TRBV5-6; D: -; CDR3: CASSLDRNYEQYF; DNA: TGTGCCAGCAGCTTGGACAGGAATTACGAGCAGTACTTC
size: -; J: TRBJ2-7; V: TRBV11-2; D: -; CDR3: CASSLSGGKIYEQYF; DNA: TGTGCCAGCAGCTTATCAGGGGGGAAAATTTACGAGCAGTACTTC